This T cell receptor (beta chain) was captured by sequencing in a study of T-cell reconstitution after alpha-beta-depleted transplantation in children. Preparation of the TCRbeta library used unique molecular identifiers. From the PCR reads, TCRdb called clonotypes with MiXCR, one entry per CDR3 protein. The repertoire has roughly 220,000 distinct CDR3 sequences, roughly 9.1% of them found once; the top ten carry about a third. There are 19 residues in the CDR3. From germline, CDR1 is LGHNA and CDR2 YSLEER. Points from the study as a whole: The main origin of T-cell counts and diversity one year after transplant was newly produced T cells. For some patients, TCRbeta diversity was high at day 60 because of recipient T cells and thymic progenitors that survived. Several hundred expanded graft clones reportedly supplied alpha-beta T cells about two months after transplant.

Concerning this clonotype itself: The antigen is unknown. Its ends do not fully match the called genes, so a read error is possible.

This material consisted of PBMCs, mostly from graft donor cells, taken 360 days after TCRalphabeta/CD19-depleted stem cell transplant. The sequence came from a male patient aged 2-15 years who had a stem cell transplant for acute myeloid leukemia, so the T cells may come from the graft donor. The genes are TRBV4-3 and TRBJ1-5; no definite D call. The CDR3 nucleotides are TGCGTCAGCAGCCAAGATCGAGGGCCTTGGGGAAATAGCAATCAGCCCCAGCATTTT. This codes for CVSSQDRGPWGNSNQPQHF.